The T cell receptor beta chain described here comes from a study of blood T cell repertoires in COVID-19. Profiled with immunoSEQ multiplex PCR; TCRdb holds only in-frame clones, not every one. The sample contains over 400,000 clones, 85% to 90% of which appear only once. The CDR3 totals 13 residues. Trimming left V 7 bases short and J 14 bases short, with 22 bases between. Germline loops: CDR1 MNHEY, CDR2 SVGAGI. Seattle patients were enrolled while actively infected and followed longitudinally. The chain carries TRBV6-5 and TRBJ2-3; possible D gene TRBD2, 6 bases. The material sequenced was peripheral blood. The TCR comes from a woman aged 45-60 years with COVID-19, enrolled during active disease. CDR3 sequence (DNA): TGTGCCAGCACCATTCGGCGGGGTGAAGTCGGGTATTTT. Its protein product is CASTIRRGEVGYF.